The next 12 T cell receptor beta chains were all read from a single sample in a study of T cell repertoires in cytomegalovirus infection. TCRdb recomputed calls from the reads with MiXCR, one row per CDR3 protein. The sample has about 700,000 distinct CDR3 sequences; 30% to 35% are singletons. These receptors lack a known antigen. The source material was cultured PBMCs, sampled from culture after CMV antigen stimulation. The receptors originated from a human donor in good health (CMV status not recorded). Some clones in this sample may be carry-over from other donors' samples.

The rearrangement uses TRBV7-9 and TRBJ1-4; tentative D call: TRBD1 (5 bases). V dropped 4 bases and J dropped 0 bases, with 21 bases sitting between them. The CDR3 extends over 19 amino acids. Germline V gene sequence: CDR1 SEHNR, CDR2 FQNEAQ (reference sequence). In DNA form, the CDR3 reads TGTGCCAGCAGCTCCACCCCTGGGGGGGTAGCTGCAACTAATGAAAAACTGTTTTTT. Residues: CASSSTPGGVAATNEKLFF.

The CDR3, as DNA: TGCAGTGCTAGGATGGCGGGAGTTTTATCGAACATTCAGTACTTC. Amino acids: CSARMAGVLSNIQYF. This chain connects TRBV20-1 to TRBJ2-4; 7 positions agree with TRBD2. CDR3 length: 15 residues. V trimming: 3 bases; J trimming: 7 bases; junction bases outside the gene matches: 12. Germline loops: CDR1 DFQATT, CDR2 SNEGSKA (reference sequence).

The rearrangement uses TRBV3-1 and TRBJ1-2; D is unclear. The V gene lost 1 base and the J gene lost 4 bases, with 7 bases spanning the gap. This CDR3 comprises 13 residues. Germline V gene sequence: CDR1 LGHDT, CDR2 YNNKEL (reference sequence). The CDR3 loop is CASSQGRAYGYTF. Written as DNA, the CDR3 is TGTGCCAGCAGCCAAGGGAGGGCCTATGGCTACACCTTC.

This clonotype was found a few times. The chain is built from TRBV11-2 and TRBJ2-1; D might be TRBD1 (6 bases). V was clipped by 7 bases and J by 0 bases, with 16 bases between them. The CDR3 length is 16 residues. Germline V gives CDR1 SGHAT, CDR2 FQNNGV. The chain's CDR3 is CASTPGQSYSYNEQFF. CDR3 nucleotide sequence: TGTGCCAGCACCCCCGGACAGAGTTACTCCTACAATGAGCAGTTCTTC.

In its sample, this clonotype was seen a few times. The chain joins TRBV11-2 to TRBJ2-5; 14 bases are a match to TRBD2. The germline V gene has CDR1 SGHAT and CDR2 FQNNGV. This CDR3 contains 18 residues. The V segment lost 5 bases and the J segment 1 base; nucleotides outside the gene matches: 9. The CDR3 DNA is TGTGCCAGCAGCCCCGGACTAGCGGGAGGCTTGAGCCAAGAGACCCAGTACTTC. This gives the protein CASSPGLAGGLSQETQYF.

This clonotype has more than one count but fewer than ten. The CDR3 DNA is TGTGCCAGCAGCACCGGGACTCATAGCACAGATACGCAGTATTTT. It specifies CASSTGTHSTDTQYF. The chain links TRBV11-1 to TRBJ2-3, with a tentative D call TRBD2 (6 bases). CDR3 length: 15 residues. V was trimmed by 5 bases and J by 0 bases, leaving 12 bases between them. CDR1 and CDR2 from the germline V gene are SGHAT and FQDESV (reference sequence).

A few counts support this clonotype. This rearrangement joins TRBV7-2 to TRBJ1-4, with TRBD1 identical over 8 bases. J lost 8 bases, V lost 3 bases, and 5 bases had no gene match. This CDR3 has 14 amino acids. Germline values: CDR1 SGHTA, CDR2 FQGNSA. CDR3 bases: TGTGCCAGCAGCTTTTCAGGGGGCGGAGAAAAACTGTTTTTT. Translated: CASSFSGGGEKLFF.

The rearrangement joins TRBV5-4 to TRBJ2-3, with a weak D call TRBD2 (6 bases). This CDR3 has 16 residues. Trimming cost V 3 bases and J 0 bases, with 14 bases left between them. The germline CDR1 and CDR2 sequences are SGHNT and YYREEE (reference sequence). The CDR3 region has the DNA TGTGCCAGCAGCTCTCCGGGGGATTCTAGCACAGATACGCAGTATTTT. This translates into CASSSPGDSSTDTQYF.

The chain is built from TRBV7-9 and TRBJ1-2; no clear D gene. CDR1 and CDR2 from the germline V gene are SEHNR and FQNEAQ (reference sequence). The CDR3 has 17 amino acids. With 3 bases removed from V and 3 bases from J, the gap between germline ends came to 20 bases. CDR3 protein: CASSFSEIGLLDYGYTF. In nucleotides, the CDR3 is TGTGCCAGCAGCTTCTCGGAGATCGGTCTACTCGACTATGGCTACACCTTC.

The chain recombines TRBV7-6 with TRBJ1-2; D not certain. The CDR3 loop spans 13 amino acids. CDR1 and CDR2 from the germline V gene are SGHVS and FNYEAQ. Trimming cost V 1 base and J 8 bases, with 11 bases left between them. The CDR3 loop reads CASSLGTRGGYTF. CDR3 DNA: TGTGCCAGCAGCTTAGGTACCAGAGGCGGCTACACCTTC.

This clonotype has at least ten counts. The DNA for the CDR3 is TGTGCCAGCAGCTTAGGGGACCATAGCAATCAGCCCCAGCATTTT. It codes for CASSLGDHSNQPQHF. This rearrangement joins TRBV7-6 to TRBJ1-5; D perhaps matches TRBD1 (5 bases). The V gene's germline CDR1 is SGHVS and CDR2 FNYEAQ. Trimming shortened V by 1 base and J by 0 bases, and 7 bases separated the two germline ends. CDR3 size: 15 residues.

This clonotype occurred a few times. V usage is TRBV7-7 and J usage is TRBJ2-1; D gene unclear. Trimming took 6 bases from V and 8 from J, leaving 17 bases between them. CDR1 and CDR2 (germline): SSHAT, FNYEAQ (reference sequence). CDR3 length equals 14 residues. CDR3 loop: CASSKTPGSHEQFF. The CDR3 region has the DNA TGTGCCAGCAGTAAGACGCCCGGGTCCCATGAGCAGTTCTTC.